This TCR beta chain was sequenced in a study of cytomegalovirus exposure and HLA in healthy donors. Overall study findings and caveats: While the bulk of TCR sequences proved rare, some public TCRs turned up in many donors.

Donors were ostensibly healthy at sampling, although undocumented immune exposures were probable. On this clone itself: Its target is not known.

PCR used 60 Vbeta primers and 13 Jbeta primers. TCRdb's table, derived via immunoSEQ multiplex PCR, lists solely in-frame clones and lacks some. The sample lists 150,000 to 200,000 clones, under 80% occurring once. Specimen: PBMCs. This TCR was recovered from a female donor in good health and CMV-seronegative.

The CDR3 DNA follows: TGTGCCAGCAGTTCTGACAGATTCGATCAGCCCCAGCATTTT. Its protein is CASSSDRFDQPQHF. The V and J genes are TRBV6-5 and TRBJ1-5, with D perhaps TRBD1 (5 bases). The germline V gene has CDR1 MNHEY and CDR2 SVGAGI. The CDR3 covers 14 residues. Trimming took off 4 bases at V and 5 bases at J, with 12 bases between the two ends.